These 10 T cell receptor beta chains were all obtained from the same sample, sequenced in a study of blood T cell repertoires in COVID-19. TCRdb's copy holds only in-frame clones and misses some; the assay was immunoSEQ multiplex PCR. The sample contains 400,000 to 550,000 clones, more than 85% of which appear only once. Sequenced: peripheral blood. These receptors came from a woman in her twenties or thirties with acute or convalescent COVID-19.

The chain recombines TRBV6-5 with TRBJ2-3; the D gene is possibly TRBD1 (6 bases). The CDR3 has 13 residues. Germline CDR1 reads MNHEY; CDR2 reads SVGAGI. V lost 4 bases, J lost 2 bases, and 7 bases lay in between. The CDR3 reads CASSWTATDTQYF. CDR3 bases: TGTGCCAGCAGTTGGACAGCCACAGATACGCAGTATTTT.

The chain employs TRBV6-5 and TRBJ1-6, with TRBD1 identical over 9 bases. V was pared by 7 bases and J by 5 bases, with 6 bases of the junction left unmatched. This CDR3 contains 15 residues. The V gene's germline CDR1 is MNHEY and CDR2 SVGAGI. The CDR3 here is CASTSRDRDNSPLHF. DNA for the CDR3: TGTGCCAGCACCTCGCGGGACAGGGATAATTCACCCCTCCACTTT.

The genes are TRBV5-6 and TRBJ1-3; D may be TRBD1 (5 bases). The V gene's germline CDR1 is SGHDT and CDR2 YYEEEE. The germline V and J ends were trimmed by 3 bases and 6 bases, with 13 bases remaining between them. CDR3 length: 14 amino acids. In DNA, the CDR3 is TGTGCCAGCAGCTGGGGGGGAATCCTAAACACCATATATTTT. As protein: CASSWGGILNTIYF.

The chain carries TRBV12-5 and TRBJ2-7; possible D gene TRBD1, 5 bases. The CDR3 has 15 residues. The V end lost 1 base, the J end lost 2 bases, and 12 bases lay between the germline ends. Per germline, CDR1 LGHNT and CDR2 FRNRAP. The CDR3 DNA follows: TGTGCTAGTGGTTTGGGCCATACAGGAACCTACGAGCAGTACTTC. It encodes CASGLGHTGTYEQYF.

V usage is TRBV5-1 and J usage is TRBJ2-5, with 9 positions matching TRBD2. Germline V gene sequence: CDR1 SGHRS, CDR2 YFSETQ. J gave up 2 bases and V 4 bases, and 6 bases lay outside the gene matches. The CDR3 is made up of 15 amino acids. CDR3 sequence: CASSASGVLQETQYF. CDR3 bases: TGCGCCAGCAGCGCTAGCGGGGTCCTGCAAGAGACCCAGTACTTC.

J is TRBJ2-5 and V is TRBV12-5; 10 bases line up with TRBD1. V gave up 6 bases and J gave up 3 bases; unmatched junction bases: 1. Germline assignment: CDR1 LGHNT and CDR2 FRNRAP. This CDR3 contains 13 residues. Written as DNA, the CDR3 is TGTGCTAGTGGGGGGACAGGGGAAGAGACCCAGTACTTC. Translated: CASGGTGEETQYF.

In the case of this clone: The same CDR3 is also encoded by other DNA sequences in this sample. The genes are TRBV2 and TRBJ1-5; 7 bases fit TRBD1. Germline V gives CDR1 SNHLY, CDR2 FYNNEI. J gave up 4 bases and V 6 bases, and 6 bases lay outside the gene matches. This CDR3 spans 14 amino acids. For the CDR3, the DNA is TGTGCCAGCAGGGCAGGGACAGTTAATCAGCCCCAGCATTTT. It specifies CASRAGTVNQPQHF.

CDR3 in amino acids: CASSLEGQRWVDEQYF. The CDR3 DNA reads TGCGCCAGCAGCTTGGAGGGGCAACGCTGGGTTGACGAGCAGTACTTC. The chain couples TRBV5-1 to TRBJ2-7; D is possibly TRBD1 (5 bases). The CDR3 spans 16 residues. V was trimmed by 0 bases and J by 5 bases, leaving 18 bases between them. The germline gives CDR1 SGHRS, CDR2 YFSETQ.

The chain joins TRBV27 to TRBJ1-6; maybe TRBD1 (6 bases). CDR3 length: 14 amino acids. V was cut by 10 bases and J by 6 bases, with 16 bases left in between. The germline gives CDR1 MNHEY, CDR2 SMNVEV (reference sequence). CDR3 protein: CATRPTGSNSPLHF. CDR3 DNA: TGTGCCACCCGTCCCACAGGGTCTAATTCACCCCTCCACTTT.

The chain joins TRBV19 to TRBJ2-3, with 7 bases fitting TRBD1. CDR1 is LNHDA and CDR2 is SQIVND in the germline V gene (reference sequence). Trimming removed 3 bases from V and 2 bases from J; junction bases left unmatched: 2. The length of the CDR3 is 14 residues. CDR3 nucleotides: TGTGCCAGTAGTATGACAGGGACCACAGATACGCAGTATTTT. Amino acid sequence: CASSMTGTTDTQYF.